The 12 T cell receptor beta chains reported below all come from one sample, sequenced in a study of blood T cells in healthy people across ages. Then a second PCR, running about 7 to 11 cycles, was carried out with a sample-barcoded 5' primer and a J-beta primer mix. TCRdb recomputed calls from the 5' RACE reads with MiXCR, one row per CDR3 protein. The table shows some 1.4 million distinct CDR3 sequences, with approximately 42% occurring only once. Sequencing was carried out using blood. These receptor sequences come from a woman younger than 30 in good health.

The genes are TRBV3-1 and TRBJ2-7; D tentatively reads TRBD1 or TRBD2 (6 bases each). From germline, CDR1 is LGHDT and CDR2 YNNKEL (reference sequence). The length of the CDR3 is 15 residues. V lost 4 bases, J lost 10 bases, and 23 bases lay in between. CDR3 DNA sequence: TGTGCCAGCAGCCCAAAAATGAGTAAGGGGGGAGCCCAGTACTTC. It yields the protein CASSPKMSKGGAQYF.

The rearrangement joins TRBV27 to TRBJ2-7, with 7 bases that match TRBD2. V shed 2 bases, J shed 3 bases, and the junction held 7 bases outside the gene matches. Per germline, CDR1 MNHEY and CDR2 SMNVEV (reference sequence). The CDR3 covers 15 residues. The CDR3 DNA is TGTGCCAGCAGTTTAGAGCGGGGCGAAGACTACGAGCAGTACTTC. This encodes CASSLERGEDYEQYF.

The gene calls are TRBV5-1 and TRBJ1-3; no definite D call. The germline gives CDR1 SGHRS, CDR2 YFSETQ. The ends were cut back, 4 bases at V and 0 bases at J, with 17 bases in the middle. CDR3 length equals 17 residues. CDR3: CASSEQPGVDSGNTIYF. For the CDR3, the DNA is TGCGCCAGCAGCGAACAGCCCGGGGTCGACTCTGGAAACACCATATATTTT.

The chain employs TRBV20-1 and TRBJ2-3; D is ambiguous. Trimming took off 0 bases at V and 5 bases at J, with 12 bases between the two ends. This CDR3 spans 14 amino acids. Germline CDR1 and CDR2: DFQATT and SNEGSKA (reference sequence). CDR3 amino acids: CSAREVVGLDTQYF. The CDR3 DNA sequence: TGCAGTGCTAGAGAGGTAGTAGGCTTAGATACGCAGTATTTT.

In its sample, this clonotype was seen a few times. The V call is TRBV2, the J call TRBJ2-7, with 8 bases identical to TRBD2. The CDR3 runs to 15 residues. Losses at the gene ends were 2 bases for V and 1 base for J; bases not matched to a gene: 4. Per germline, CDR1 SNHLY and CDR2 FYNNEI. CDR3 region: CASSEPGGVSYEQYF. CDR3 in DNA: TGTGCCAGCAGTGAACCGGGGGGGGTATCCTACGAGCAGTACTTC.

V gene TRBV14 combines with J gene TRBJ2-1; D unresolved. Near its end, the DNA agrees better with TRBJ2-7, so the J call may be wrong. Germline loops: CDR1 SGHDN, CDR2 FVKESK. The CDR3 spans 15 residues. The CDR3 reads CASSQGSVSYNEQYF. DNA for the CDR3: TGTGCCAGCAGCCAAGGTAGTGTCTCCTACAATGAGCAGTACTTC.

This clonotype was detected only a few times. The gene calls are TRBV28 and TRBJ2-3, with D unclear. Germline V gene lookup returns CDR1 MDHEN and CDR2 SYDVKM. This CDR3 is 16 amino acids long. Trimming cost V 3 bases and J 4 bases, with 17 bases left between them. The CDR3 loop is CASSFLVSSAPDTQYF. The CDR3 DNA is TGTGCCAGCAGTTTTTTGGTCTCTAGTGCCCCAGATACGCAGTATTTT.

The chain combines TRBV6-6 with TRBJ2-1; tentatively, D is TRBD2 (6 bases). The assigned J gene may be wrong: the sequence end matches TRBJ2-7 better. CDR1 and CDR2 (germline): MNHNY, SVGAGI (reference sequence). The CDR3 covers 16 residues. The chain's CDR3 is CASSSSGRNSYNEQYF. The CDR3 DNA reads TGTGCCAGCAGTTCCTCGGGGAGGAACTCCTACAATGAGCAGTACTTC.

The chain carries TRBV9 and TRBJ1-6, with D tentatively TRBD1 (5 bases). The germline V and J ends were trimmed by 0 bases and 0 bases, with 10 bases remaining between them. The CDR3 is 17 amino acids. Per germline, CDR1 SGDLS and CDR2 YYNGEE. The CDR3: CASSVEGWSSYNSPLHF. The CDR3 nucleotides read TGTGCCAGCAGCGTAGAGGGGTGGAGCTCCTATAATTCACCCCTCCACTTT.

The rearrangement uses TRBV3-1 and TRBJ2-1; D not certain. CDR1 LGHDT and CDR2 YNNKEL come from the germline V gene (reference sequence). The CDR3 has 11 amino acids. V shed 6 bases and J shed 6 bases, with 6 bases lying between them. In DNA form, the CDR3 reads TGTGCCAGCAGTATGGGCAATGAGCAGTTCTTC. Translation gives CASSMGNEQFF.

The chain links TRBV6-5 to TRBJ1-1; D is undetermined. Between the trimmed V and J ends, which lost 3 bases and 1 base, there was a span of 12 bases. The CDR3 extends over 15 amino acids. Germline lookup yields CDR1 MNHEY and CDR2 SVGAGI. The CDR3 loop reads CASSYRDRENTEAFF. The CDR3 DNA is TGTGCCAGCAGTTATAGGGATAGGGAGAACACTGAAGCTTTCTTT.

This clonotype was counted a few times. This chain uses TRBV7-2 with TRBJ2-5; D gene unclear. Germline lookup yields CDR1 SGHTA and CDR2 FQGNSA. V dropped 1 base and J dropped 5 bases, with 11 bases sitting between them. The CDR3 is 14 amino acids. This CDR3 is CASSLGPPTETQYF. The DNA for the CDR3 is TGTGCCAGCAGCTTAGGGCCTCCGACGGAGACCCAGTACTTC.